These T cell receptor beta chains were read from a single sample in a study of response to subunit inactivated influenza vaccine. TCRdb recomputed calls from the RT-PCR reads with MiXCR, one row per CDR3 protein. The repertoire holds fewer than 600,000 distinct CDR3 sequences, with approximately 7.2% as singletons. The material was PBMCs from blood, obtained less than 30 months after vaccination. The receptors were sampled from a man aged 50 to 69 who received an inactivated influenza vaccine. The CDR3 runs from the conserved cysteine through the conserved F or W. Fields, in order: J gene, D gene, clone size, V gene, CDR3 DNA, CDR3 protein. D genes are given only for firm matches. Not every row has a clone size; where given, it reads once, few, many or a size class.

J gene: TRBJ2-2; D gene: TRBD1; clone size: many; V gene: TRBV28; CDR3 DNA: TGTGCCAGCAGTTTAGACCCCCGGGACAGCTACACCGGGGAGCTGTTTTTT; CDR3 protein: CASSLDPRDSYTGELFF
J gene: TRBJ1-1; D gene: TRBD1; clone size: .; V gene: TRBV7-2; CDR3 DNA: TGTGCCAGCAGCGCGACAGGGGGAACGAACACTGAAGCTTTCTTT; CDR3 protein: CASSATGGTNTEAFF
J gene: TRBJ2-6; D gene: .; clone size: once; V gene: TRBV5-1; CDR3 DNA: TGCGCCGGCAGCGTCCGACCTCTCACTGGGGCCAACGTCCTGACTTTC; CDR3 protein: CAGSVRPLTGANVLTF
J gene: TRBJ1-5; D gene: .; clone size: many; V gene: TRBV3-1; CDR3 DNA: TGTGCCAGCAGCCAAGATCCCTATGGTCAGCCCCAGCATTTT; CDR3 protein: CASSQDPYGQPQHF
J gene: TRBJ1-2; D gene: TRBD1; clone size: many; V gene: TRBV5-6; CDR3 DNA: TGTGCCAGCACCCGCCCATCAAGGACAGGGGGCTATGGCTACACCTTC; CDR3 protein: CASTRPSRTGGYGYTF
J gene: TRBJ2-7; D gene: .; clone size: few; V gene: TRBV6-5; CDR3 DNA: TGTGCCAGCAGTTACGGCCACGGGGCCAGCAACGAGCAGTACTTC; CDR3 protein: CASSYGHGASNEQYF
J gene: TRBJ2-3; D gene: .; clone size: many; V gene: TRBV7-7; CDR3 DNA: TGTGCTAGCAGCCCGATATCCGGGACGCCCGGAGGAACGCAGTATTTT; CDR3 protein: CASSPISGTPGGTQYF
J gene: TRBJ1-6; D gene: .; clone size: .; V gene: TRBV20-1; CDR3 DNA: TGCAGTGCTAGCTGGGTCGGCGATAATTCACCCCTCCACTTT; CDR3 protein: CSASWVGDNSPLHF
J gene: TRBJ2-4; D gene: .; clone size: many; V gene: TRBV20-1; CDR3 DNA: TGCAGTGGCAGGGGGGGCCCAGACATTCAGTACTTC; CDR3 protein: CSGRGGPDIQYF
J gene: TRBJ1-5; D gene: .; clone size: few; V gene: TRBV6-1; CDR3 DNA: TGTGCCAGCAGTGAATACGGCCAGGCTAGCAATCAGCCCCAGCATTTT; CDR3 protein: CASSEYGQASNQPQHF
J gene: TRBJ2-2; D gene: .; clone size: .; V gene: TRBV18; CDR3 DNA: TGTGCCAGCTCACCAAGGGAATCCGGGGAGCTGTTTTTT; CDR3 protein: CASSPRESGELFF
J gene: TRBJ1-1; D gene: .; clone size: few; V gene: TRBV15; CDR3 DNA: TGTGCCACCAGCAGAGTGGCGAGGACTGAAGCTTTCTTT; CDR3 protein: CATSRVARTEAFF
J gene: TRBJ2-7; D gene: .; clone size: few; V gene: TRBV7-2; CDR3 DNA: TGTGCCAGCAGCTTAGTGTCAGGGGATTACGAGCAGTACTTC; CDR3 protein: CASSLVSGDYEQYF
J gene: TRBJ2-1; D gene: TRBD2; clone size: few; V gene: TRBV10-3; CDR3 DNA: TGTGCCATCAGTGAGTTAGCGGGGAGGTACAATGAGCAGTTCTTC; CDR3 protein: CAISELAGRYNEQFF
J gene: TRBJ2-7; D gene: .; clone size: many; V gene: TRBV6-2/TRBV6-3; CDR3 DNA: TGTGCCAGCAGTTATTCAGGGTTCGACGAGCAGTACTTC; CDR3 protein: CASSYSGFDEQYF
J gene: TRBJ1-5; D gene: .; clone size: few; V gene: TRBV27; CDR3 DNA: TGTGCCAGCAGTTCCATCGGGGGGCAGCCCCAGCATTTT; CDR3 protein: CASSSIGGQPQHF
J gene: TRBJ2-1; D gene: TRBD2; clone size: many; V gene: TRBV7-2; CDR3 DNA: TGTGCCAGCAGCCACGGGGCGGGGGGCCGGCCCTACAATGAGCAGTTCTTC; CDR3 protein: CASSHGAGGRPYNEQFF
J gene: TRBJ2-3; D gene: TRBD2; clone size: many; V gene: TRBV12-3/TRBV12-4; CDR3 DNA: TGTGCCAGCAGAGTCTCCGGGACTAGCCGTACAGATACGCAGTATTTT; CDR3 protein: CASRVSGTSRTDTQYF
J gene: TRBJ2-7; D gene: .; clone size: few; V gene: TRBV20-1; CDR3 DNA: TGCAGTGCTAGAGATCCAGGGCACCGCTCCTACGAGCAGTACTTC; CDR3 protein: CSARDPGHRSYEQYF
J gene: TRBJ2-7; D gene: .; clone size: .; V gene: TRBV20-1; CDR3 DNA: TGCAGTGCTAGGTTACACGCTAGAGACGAGCAGTACTTC; CDR3 protein: CSARLHARDEQYF
J gene: TRBJ2-3; D gene: TRBD1; clone size: .; V gene: TRBV11-2; CDR3 DNA: TGTGCCAGCAGCTTAGAAATCACGGGGACAGGGGCAGATACGCAGTATTTT; CDR3 protein: CASSLEITGTGADTQYF
J gene: TRBJ2-2; D gene: .; clone size: .; V gene: TRBV5-1; CDR3 DNA: TGCGCCAGCAGCTTCCGACCCGGGACAACGAACACCGGGGAGCTGTTTTTT; CDR3 protein: CASSFRPGTTNTGELFF
J gene: TRBJ2-5; D gene: .; clone size: .; V gene: TRBV29-1; CDR3 DNA: TGCAGTTTGGGCAAAGAGACCCAGTACTTC; CDR3 protein: CSLGKETQYF
J gene: TRBJ2-3; D gene: .; clone size: .; V gene: TRBV7-3; CDR3 DNA: TGTGCCAGCAGCGGTATAGTCGCAGATACGCAGTATTTT; CDR3 protein: CASSGIVADTQYF
J gene: TRBJ2-1; D gene: TRBD2; clone size: .; V gene: TRBV10-3; CDR3 DNA: TGTGCCATCAGCCAGCCGGGGGGAACTAACAATGAGCAGTTCTTC; CDR3 protein: CAISQPGGTNNEQFF
J gene: TRBJ2-1; D gene: TRBD1; clone size: many; V gene: TRBV5-1; CDR3 DNA: TGCGCCAGCAGCTTCAGACAGGGACCCTCCAATGAGCAGTTCTTC; CDR3 protein: CASSFRQGPSNEQFF
J gene: TRBJ1-1; D gene: .; clone size: .; V gene: TRBV12-3/TRBV12-4; CDR3 DNA: TGTGCCAGCAGTTTAGGGCAGGCGGCTGAAGCTTTCTTT; CDR3 protein: CASSLGQAAEAFF
J gene: TRBJ1-5; D gene: TRBD1; clone size: .; V gene: TRBV20-1; CDR3 DNA: TGCAGTGCTACCGGACAGGTCCATAGCAATCAGCCCCAGCATTTT; CDR3 protein: CSATGQVHSNQPQHF
J gene: TRBJ2-7; D gene: .; clone size: many; V gene: TRBV12-3/TRBV12-4; CDR3 DNA: TGTGCCAGCAGTCTCCCGGGGCTCTACGAGCAGTACTTC; CDR3 protein: CASSLPGLYEQYF
J gene: TRBJ1-1; D gene: .; clone size: .; V gene: TRBV18; CDR3 DNA: TGTGCCAGCTCACCACCGGTCTCGAAGAACACTGAAGCTTTCTTT; CDR3 protein: CASSPPVSKNTEAFF
J gene: TRBJ2-1; D gene: TRBD2; clone size: .; V gene: TRBV20-1; CDR3 DNA: TGCTGTGCCCCGGGACTAGCGGGAGGACTTTACAATGAGCAGTTCTTC; CDR3 protein: CCAPGLAGGLYNEQFF
J gene: TRBJ2-7; D gene: TRBD1; clone size: many; V gene: TRBV7-6; CDR3 DNA: TGTGCCAGCAGCTTATCGACAGGGCGCGAGCAGTACTTC; CDR3 protein: CASSLSTGREQYF
J gene: TRBJ1-2; D gene: .; clone size: .; V gene: TRBV6-5; CDR3 DNA: TGTGCCAGCAGTTACTCGGGGCCTAAACTCGGATGGACCTTC; CDR3 protein: CASSYSGPKLGWTF
J gene: TRBJ2-7; D gene: TRBD1; clone size: many; V gene: TRBV3-1; CDR3 DNA: TGTGCCAGCAGCTACCCCGGGACAGGGAGCTACGAGCAGTACTTC; CDR3 protein: CASSYPGTGSYEQYF
J gene: TRBJ2-7; D gene: TRBD2; clone size: .; V gene: TRBV28; CDR3 DNA: TGTGCCATTACTCCGGGACTAGCGGGAAGAGAGCAGTACTTC; CDR3 protein: CAITPGLAGREQYF
J gene: TRBJ2-2; D gene: .; clone size: few; V gene: TRBV20-1; CDR3 DNA: TGCAGTGCTAGAGATTTGACAGGAGCCTTGGGGGCCGGGGAGCTGTTTTTT; CDR3 protein: CSARDLTGALGAGELFF
J gene: TRBJ2-1; D gene: .; clone size: many; V gene: TRBV6-1; CDR3 DNA: TGTGCCAGCAGTCAAACGGGGGGCGAGCAGTTCTTC; CDR3 protein: CASSQTGGEQFF
J gene: TRBJ2-7; D gene: TRBD2; clone size: few; V gene: TRBV20-1; CDR3 DNA: TGCAGTGCTCGAATGGGACTAACTCACTACGAGCAGTACTTC; CDR3 protein: CSARMGLTHYEQYF
J gene: TRBJ2-1; D gene: TRBD2; clone size: few; V gene: TRBV6-1; CDR3 DNA: TGTGCCAGCGGTGCGGCTAGCGGGAGGGCCAATGAGCAGTTCTTC; CDR3 protein: CASGAASGRANEQFF
J gene: TRBJ2-3; D gene: .; clone size: many; V gene: TRBV7-9; CDR3 DNA: TGTGCCAGCAGCTTACGGGGGTTAGCAGATACGCAGTATTTT; CDR3 protein: CASSLRGLADTQYF